These 25 T cell receptor beta chains share one sample of origin, sequenced in a study of type 1 regulatory T cells. Their specific antigens are unknown. Using its own MiXCR run on the reads, TCRdb lists one record per CDR3 protein. The data show about 24,000 distinct CDR3 sequences, 72% seen once. Sequenced: cultured T cells, either the whole culture or a sorted T cell fraction (not recorded which). Stated subset: Tr1-enriched cell product generated in vitro against host alloantigens. The receptors originated from a human donor in good health.

This sequence joins TRBV11-2 and TRBJ1-6; tentative D call: TRBD1 (5 bases). CDR1 and CDR2 (germline): SGHAT, FQNNGV. The CDR3 loop spans 18 amino acids. V shed 2 bases and J shed 9 bases, with 23 bases lying between them. The CDR3 DNA is TGTGCCAGCAGCTTAAAAACCCAGGGACCGGGAGGAGGTTCACCCCTCCACTTT. Protein sequence: CASSLKTQGPGGGSPLHF.

The genes are TRBV18 and TRBJ1-3; unclear D gene. CDR3 length: 15 amino acids. Trimming took off 4 bases at V and 0 bases at J, with 10 bases between the two ends. Per the germline V gene, CDR1 is KGHSH and CDR2 is LQKENI. CDR3 in amino acids: CASSRTSSSGNTIYF. CDR3 nucleotides: TGTGCCAGCTCACGGACTAGCAGCTCTGGAAACACCATATATTTT.

This clonotype was found a few times. This sequence joins TRBV4-1 and TRBJ2-7; D uncertain. Trimming stripped 0 bases from V and 0 bases from J, with 15 bases between. CDR1 is MGHRA and CDR2 is YSYEKL in the germline V gene. The CDR3 contains 17 residues. The CDR3 is CASSQELRQFRSYEQYF. The CDR3 DNA sequence: TGCGCCAGCAGCCAAGAGCTTCGGCAGTTCCGCTCCTACGAGCAGTACTTC.

The rearrangement links TRBV20-1 to TRBJ2-5; weak D call: TRBD2 (5 bases). V shed 6 bases and J shed 5 bases, with 13 bases lying between them. This CDR3 is built from 12 residues. CDR1 and CDR2 from the germline V gene are DFQATT and SNEGSKA (reference sequence). The CDR3 loop is CSANRGHETQYF. The CDR3 DNA is TGCAGTGCAAACCGGGGTCACGAGACCCAGTACTTC.

In its sample, this clonotype was seen once. This sequence joins TRBV18 and TRBJ2-3; D unresolved. This CDR3 contains 16 residues. Per the germline V gene, CDR1 is KGHSH and CDR2 is LQKENI. V lost 2 bases to trimming and J lost 1 base, with 13 bases between them. The CDR3 protein is CASSPVPSWGTDTQYF. CDR3 DNA: TGTGCCAGCTCACCAGTCCCCTCCTGGGGCACAGATACGCAGTATTTT.

The chain uses TRBV7-2 and TRBJ2-7, with a possible D match to TRBD2 (7 bases). V was trimmed by 5 bases and J by 6 bases, leaving 14 bases between them. CDR1 SGHTA and CDR2 FQGNSA come from the germline V gene. The CDR3 totals 13 residues. DNA for the CDR3: TGTGCCAGCAGCCGTGGGGGCGGGAGCGAGCAGTACTTC. Amino acids: CASSRGGGSEQYF.

The chain employs TRBV20-1 and TRBJ1-2; no clear D gene. CDR1 and CDR2 (germline): DFQATT, SNEGSKA (reference sequence). Between the trimmed V and J ends, which lost 0 bases and 4 bases, there was a span of 9 bases. CDR3 length: 13 amino acids. The CDR3 DNA reads TGCAGTGCTAGAGAATCGGGGAGCTATGGCTACACCTTC. This codes for CSARESGSYGYTF.

V gene TRBV19 combines with J gene TRBJ1-1; D is uncertain. Trimming removed 8 bases at V and 2 bases at J, with 21 bases between. The CDR3 is 16 residues long. The V gene's germline CDR1 is LNHDA and CDR2 SQIVND (reference sequence). CDR3 coding DNA: TGTGCCAGTCAAAATAAAGTTAATTGGGGAAACACTGAAGCTTTCTTT. Protein product: CASQNKVNWGNTEAFF.

Only one count was recorded for this clonotype. The V gene is TRBV4-2, the J gene TRBJ2-1; D not certain. Trimming shortened V by 0 bases and J by 5 bases, and 8 bases separated the two germline ends. The CDR3 sequence is 14 residues long. Germline V gives CDR1 LGHNA, CDR2 YNFKEQ. DNA for the CDR3: TGTGCCAGCAGCCAAGAAGACCCCCACAATGAGCAGTTCTTC. Encoded protein: CASSQEDPHNEQFF.

This clonotype was counted once. This chain connects TRBV7-9 to TRBJ2-5; TRBD2 matches 8 bases. The CDR3 length is 16 residues. Germline V gene sequence: CDR1 SEHNR, CDR2 FQNEAQ (reference sequence). V was pared by 1 base and J by 2 bases, with 6 bases of the junction left unmatched. CDR3 amino acids: CASSLVGPSGQETQYF. CDR3 coding DNA: TGTGCCAGCAGCTTAGTTGGGCCTAGCGGGCAAGAGACCCAGTACTTC.

This rearrangement joins TRBV7-3 to TRBJ2-3, with D tentatively TRBD2 (6 bases). The CDR3 is 15 amino acids. Per the germline V gene, CDR1 is SGHTA and CDR2 is FQGTGA. Trimming cost V 3 bases and J 0 bases, with 10 bases left between them. The CDR3 spells CASSFLGLSTDTQYF. As DNA, the CDR3 is TGTGCCAGCAGCTTTCTGGGACTCAGCACAGATACGCAGTATTTT. The full variable domain, completed using reference TRBV7-3 and TRBJ2-3, is GAGVSQTPSNKVTEKGKYVELRCDPISGHTALYWYRQSLGQGPEFLIYFQGTGAADDSGLPNDRFFAVRPEGSVSTLKIQRTERGDSAVYLCASSFLGLSTDTQYFGPGTRLTVL.

This clonotype has just a few counts. CDR3 bases: TGTGCCAGCAGCTTAGAGAGGGGAGTCTACGAGCAGTACTTC. It specifies CASSLERGVYEQYF. The chain is built from TRBV7-2 and TRBJ2-7, with D perhaps being TRBD1 or TRBD2 (5 bases each). This CDR3 is 14 amino acids long. From germline, CDR1 is SGHTA and CDR2 FQGNSA. V gave up 1 base and J gave up 3 bases, with 10 bases separating them.

The V call is TRBV9, the J call TRBJ2-2, with D possibly matching TRBD1 (6 bases). Germline CDR1 reads SGDLS; CDR2 reads YYNGEE. Deletions cut 3 bases from V and 5 bases from J, with 14 bases between. The CDR3 totals 15 residues. The CDR3 here is CASSAQQGRTGELFF. The CDR3, as DNA: TGTGCCAGCAGCGCACAACAGGGTAGGACCGGGGAGCTGTTTTTT.

This clonotype was picked up a small number of times. The chain employs TRBV30 and TRBJ2-1, with 15 bases aligning to TRBD2. Germline V gene lookup returns CDR1 GTSNPN and CDR2 SVGIG (reference sequence). The CDR3 length is 18 residues. The trim removed 3 bases at V and 7 bases at J, leaving 13 bases unmatched. For the CDR3, the DNA is TGTGCCTGGAGGAAAAAAGGGACTAGCGGGGGGCCCCAGAATGAGCAGTTCTTC. The encoded protein is CAWRKKGTSGGPQNEQFF.

The count of this clonotype is one. V is TRBV28 and J is TRBJ2-7, with D perhaps matching TRBD1 (5 bases). Germline V gives CDR1 MDHEN, CDR2 SYDVKM. This CDR3 region has 15 residues. V gave up 6 bases and J gave up 7 bases, with 22 bases separating them. CDR3: CASSRRGTGGYEQYF. The CDR3 nucleotides read TGTGCCAGCAGCAGAAGAGGAACAGGCGGTTATGAGCAGTACTTC.

The genes are TRBV6-2 or TRBV6-3 and TRBJ1-5; a weak D match, TRBD1 (6 bases). The ends were cut back, 6 bases at V and 6 bases at J, with 15 bases in the middle. The CDR3 is 14 amino acids. CDR1 and CDR2 (germline): MNHEY, SVGEGT. CDR3 nucleotides: TGTGCCAGCAGCCCCGGGACACCTTTTCAGCCCCAGCATTTT. It translates to CASSPGTPFQPQHF.

The rearrangement uses TRBV7-3 and TRBJ2-2, with TRBD2 as a possible D gene (5 bases). Germline assignment: CDR1 SGHTA and CDR2 FQGTGA. Trimming cost V 4 bases and J 6 bases, with 6 bases left between them. The CDR3 has 12 amino acids. CDR3 amino acids: CASSSRAGELFF. CDR3 coding DNA: TGTGCCAGCAGCTCGCGGGCCGGGGAGCTGTTTTTT.

The DNA of the CDR3 is TGCGCCAGCAGCTCCTATTCGATGGGATCCTACAATGAGCAGTTCTTC. Amino acid sequence: CASSSYSMGSYNEQFF. The V and J genes are TRBV5-1 and TRBJ2-1, with D unresolved. V was clipped by 3 bases and J by 1 base, with 14 bases between them. This CDR3 has 16 residues. Germline V CDR1 and CDR2: SGHRS, YFSETQ.

The V call is TRBV27, the J call TRBJ2-3, with 9 bases lining up with TRBD2. The V segment lost 5 bases and the J segment 2 bases; nucleotides outside the gene matches: 8. This CDR3 is 16 amino acids long. Per the germline V gene, CDR1 is MNHEY and CDR2 is SMNVEV (reference sequence). CDR3 amino acids: CASSRRGGHLTDTQYF. CDR3 in DNA: TGTGCCAGCAGTCGGCGGGGGGGTCACCTCACAGATACGCAGTATTTT.

The rearrangement links TRBV3-1 to TRBJ2-1, with D maybe TRBD2 (5 bases). The germline V gene encodes CDR1 LGHDT and CDR2 YNNKEL (reference sequence). With 1 base removed from V and 1 base from J, the gap between germline ends came to 8 bases. CDR3 length: 15 amino acids. The CDR3 DNA reads TGTGCCAGCAGCCAAGTAGGAGGATCCTACAATGAGCAGTTCTTC. Translated: CASSQVGGSYNEQFF.

The chain combines TRBV20-1 with TRBJ1-2; D is perhaps TRBD1 (6 bases). V shed 3 bases and J shed 6 bases, with 26 bases lying between them. The CDR3 runs 17 residues. The V gene's germline CDR1 is DFQATT and CDR2 SNEGSKA (reference sequence). The CDR3: CSARASFSNREGDGYTF. The CDR3 DNA reads TGCAGTGCTAGGGCCTCGTTTTCAAACAGGGAGGGCGATGGCTACACCTTC.

J is TRBJ1-2 and V is TRBV12-3 or TRBV12-4; the match to TRBD1 covers 7 bases. The CDR3 extends over 14 amino acids. The trim removed 3 bases at V and 3 bases at J, leaving 4 bases unmatched. CDR3 protein: CASSFTGAHYGYTF. The CDR3 DNA reads as TGTGCCAGCAGTTTTACAGGGGCCCACTATGGCTACACCTTC.

The chain combines TRBV20-1 with TRBJ1-3; possibly TRBD1 for D (5 bases). CDR1 is DFQATT, CDR2 SNEGSKA, per germline (reference sequence). The V end lost 5 bases, the J end lost 0 bases, and 11 bases lay between the germline ends. The CDR3 totals 14 residues. This CDR3 reads CSAQTAISGNTIYF. CDR3 DNA: TGCAGTGCTCAGACAGCAATCTCTGGAAACACCATATATTTT.

This clonotype occurred a few times. This chain links TRBV12-5 with TRBJ2-5; 7 positions match TRBD1. V lost 7 bases, J lost 5 bases, and 13 bases stayed unmatched. The CDR3 extends over 15 amino acids. Germline-derived CDR1 and CDR2 are LGHNT and FRNRAP. The CDR3 DNA reads TGTGCTAGTGCCCTCGACACAGGGGTACGGGAGACCCAGTACTTC. Residues: CASALDTGVRETQYF.

V is TRBV7-9 and J is TRBJ1-2, with TRBD1 as a possible D gene (6 bases). CDR1 is SEHNR and CDR2 is FQNEAQ in the germline V gene (reference sequence). Trimming pared 5 bases from V and 5 bases from J, leaving 15 bases between. This CDR3 contains 14 residues. CDR3 amino acids: CASSIQGSGYGYTF. In nucleotides, the CDR3 is TGTGCCAGCAGCATCCAGGGGAGTGGATATGGCTACACCTTC.